Below are 32 T cell receptor beta chains sequenced from a single sample in a study of T-cell reconstitution after alpha-beta-depleted transplantation in children. TCRbeta library construction was performed incorporating unique molecular identifiers. TCRdb passed the PCR reads through MiXCR, listing each CDR3 protein once. The data show 200,000 to 300,000 distinct CDR3 sequences, about 25% seen once. Here the sequenced sample was PBMCs, taken before TCRalphabeta/CD19-depleted stem cell transplant. Receptors originate from a girl aged 2-10 years with Fanconi anemia, due to receive a stem cell transplant.

Many counts were recorded for this clonotype. J is TRBJ2-1 and V is TRBV7-3, with a possible D match to TRBD2 (5 bases). The germline gives CDR1 SGHTA, CDR2 FQGTGA. The CDR3 sequence is 14 residues long. V was cut by 5 bases and J by 9 bases, with 17 bases left in between. CDR3 residues: CASSPTLGGFEQFF. The DNA of the CDR3 is TGTGCCAGCAGCCCCACACTAGGTGGGTTTGAGCAGTTCTTC.

This clonotype was seen many times. J is TRBJ2-5 and V is TRBV7-2; D is perhaps TRBD1 (5 bases). The V end was cut by 2 bases, the J end by 1 base, with 11 bases between. CDR3 length equals 15 residues. The germline V gene has CDR1 SGHTA and CDR2 FQGNSA. CDR3 residues: CASSLSWGIQETQYF. CDR3 DNA sequence: TGTGCCAGCAGCTTATCCTGGGGCATCCAAGAGACCCAGTACTTC.

This clonotype showed up many times. The chain joins TRBV20-1 to TRBJ1-4, with 10 bases lining up with TRBD1. CDR3 length: 15 amino acids. The V and J ends lost 3 bases and 6 bases, in that order; junction bases with no gene match: 7. CDR1 is DFQATT, CDR2 SNEGSKA, per germline (reference sequence). The CDR3 sequence is CSASILGTGDEKLFF. The DNA for the CDR3 is TGCAGTGCTAGTATTTTAGGGACAGGGGATGAAAAACTGTTTTTT.

This clonotype was seen more than once but under ten times. The gene calls are TRBV28 and TRBJ2-2; maybe TRBD2 (7 bases). Between the trimmed V and J ends, which lost 3 bases and 0 bases, there was a span of 14 bases. Germline lookup yields CDR1 MDHEN and CDR2 SYDVKM. The CDR3 totals 17 residues. CDR3 in amino acids: CASSLFGGPTNTGELFF. The DNA for the CDR3 is TGTGCCAGCAGTTTGTTCGGGGGGCCAACGAACACCGGGGAGCTGTTTTTT. Full variable domain (remainder filled in from reference TRBV28 and TRBJ2-2): DVKVTQSSRYLVKRTGEKVFLECVQDMDHENMFWYRQDPGLGLRLIYFSYDVKMKEKGDIPEGYSVSREKKERFSLILESASTNQTSMYLCASSLFGGPTNTGELFFGEGSRLTVL.

This clonotype was found many times. This sequence joins TRBV20-1 and TRBJ2-1; 12 positions match TRBD2. Germline CDR1 reads DFQATT; CDR2 reads SNEGSKA (reference sequence). The CDR3 totals 15 residues. Trimming took 5 bases from V and 5 from J; bases not matched to a gene: 7. CDR3 sequence: CSARGLAGGDNEQFF. The DNA for the CDR3 is TGCAGTGCTCGGGGACTAGCGGGCGGAGACAATGAGCAGTTCTTC.

This clonotype was recorded at least ten times. The V gene is TRBV12-3 or TRBV12-4, the J gene TRBJ2-4, with 7 bases lining up with TRBD2. The V segment lost 4 bases and the J segment 5 bases; nucleotides outside the gene matches: 5. The length of the CDR3 is 14 residues. Written as DNA, the CDR3 is TGTGCCAGCAGTTCAGCGGGACTGCAAAACATTCAGTACTTC. It codes for CASSSAGLQNIQYF.

This clonotype has a count of ten or more. The chain uses TRBV12-3 or TRBV12-4 and TRBJ1-2; tentative D call: TRBD1 (6 bases). The CDR3 contains 13 residues. The germline V and J ends were trimmed by 4 bases and 4 bases, with 10 bases remaining between them. The chain's CDR3 is CASSSPGAYGYTF. The CDR3, as DNA: TGTGCCAGCAGTTCCCCAGGGGCCTATGGCTACACCTTC.

This clonotype showed up many times. The germline gene is not matched at one end of the junction; a read error may be the cause. V and J are TRBV20-1 and TRBJ2-3; a weak D match, TRBD1 (6 bases). The germline gives CDR1 DFQATT, CDR2 SNEGSKA (reference sequence). There are 15 residues in the CDR3. The CDR3 DNA reads TGCAGCGCTATTCAGGGGCAAGGGGGCACAGATACGCAGTATTTT. The encoded protein is CSAIQGQGGTDTQYF.

A few counts support this clonotype. This rearrangement joins TRBV4-2 to TRBJ2-5; TRBD2 matches at 8 bases. The V gene's germline CDR1 is LGHNA and CDR2 YNFKEQ. J lost 5 bases, V lost 3 bases, and 11 bases had no gene match. The CDR3 has 16 amino acids. The DNA for the CDR3 is TGTGCCAGCAGCCAGAGCTCCGGGGGGGCGGCTGAGACCCAGTACTTC. Its protein product is CASSQSSGGAAETQYF.

This clonotype came up a few times. The chain has TRBV18 and TRBJ2-1, with unresolved D. The CDR3 length is 15 residues. Trimming took off 4 bases at V and 6 bases at J, with 16 bases between the two ends. CDR1 and CDR2 (germline): KGHSH, LQKENI. The CDR3 DNA reads as TGTGCCAGCTCACAACTTGGAAAGGGTTTCAATGAGCAGTTCTTC. Translation gives CASSQLGKGFNEQFF.

As regards this clonotype: It is likely a read error, because the conserved phenylalanine at the end of the CDR3 is missing. The chain has TRBV7-9 and TRBJ2-7; 12 positions match TRBD2. J was trimmed by 4 bases and V by 5 bases; bases with no gene match: 3. Germline V gene data show CDR1 as SEHNR and CDR2 as FQNEAQ (reference sequence). This CDR3 has 14 residues. The CDR3 spells CASSPTSGSYEQYY. In DNA, the CDR3 is TGTGCCAGCAGCCCGACTAGCGGGAGTTACGAGCAGTACTAC.

This clonotype was detected ten times or more. V is TRBV12-3 or TRBV12-4 and J is TRBJ2-2; D may be TRBD2 (6 bases). The CDR3 has 13 residues. Trimming removed 7 bases from V and 6 bases from J, with 12 bases in between. The CDR3 nucleotides are TGTGCCAGCACCCATACTAGCTCCGGGGAGCTGTTTTTT. Protein sequence: CASTHTSSGELFF.

V gene TRBV30 combines with J gene TRBJ2-3; D remains unclear. Germline CDR1 is GTSNPN and CDR2 is SVGIG (reference sequence). Deletions cut 3 bases from V and 8 bases from J, with 12 bases between. This CDR3 comprises 12 residues. The CDR3 sequence is CAWSVIVSTQYF. The CDR3 DNA reads TGTGCCTGGAGCGTTATTGTCTCTACGCAGTATTTT.

This clonotype showed up many times. V gene TRBV10-3 combines with J gene TRBJ2-3, with D possibly being TRBD1 or TRBD2 (6 bases each). V gave up 6 bases and J gave up 7 bases, with 20 bases separating them. The V gene's germline CDR1 is ENHRY and CDR2 SYGVKD. The CDR3 totals 15 residues. The CDR3 spells CAIRGGGARTNTQYF. Here the CDR3 DNA reads TGTGCCATCAGGGGGGGCGGGGCTCGGACCAATACGCAGTATTTT.

The J gene is TRBJ2-1, the V gene TRBV6-5; 7 bases align to TRBD1. In germline, CDR1 is MNHEY, CDR2 SVGAGI. The J segment lost 0 bases and the V segment lost 3 bases, leaving 8 bases of the junction unmatched. The CDR3 loop spans 17 amino acids. DNA of the CDR3: TGTGCCAGCAGTTATTCGGGACAGACTCTCTCCTACAATGAGCAGTTCTTC. Its protein product is CASSYSGQTLSYNEQFF.

The CDR3 here is CSAPHPIAGPSIGQFF. The CDR3 DNA follows: TGCAGTGCTCCCCACCCCATAGCGGGGCCCAGCATAGGGCAGTTCTTC. The V gene is TRBV20-1, the J gene TRBJ2-1; 8 nucleotides agree with TRBD2. Trimming at V came to 5 bases and at J to 12 bases, leaving 21 bases not matched to a gene. The CDR3 is 16 amino acids. CDR1 is DFQATT, CDR2 SNEGSKA, per germline (reference sequence).

This clonotype was found a few times. V gene TRBV27 combines with J gene TRBJ2-7; 9 nucleotides agree with TRBD1. Germline values: CDR1 MNHEY, CDR2 SMNVEV (reference sequence). This CDR3 region has 15 residues. V lost 2 bases to trimming and J lost 2 bases; unmatched junction nucleotides: 4. CDR3 in DNA: TGTGCCAGCAGTTTACTGGGACAGGGAACCTACGAGCAGTACTTC. It encodes CASSLLGQGTYEQYF.

This clonotype was seen at least ten times. This chain uses TRBV20-1 with TRBJ2-1; D not resolved. Trimming cost V 6 bases and J 4 bases, with 13 bases left between them. The CDR3 covers 13 residues. CDR1 and CDR2 from the germline V gene are DFQATT and SNEGSKA (reference sequence). The CDR3 DNA sequence: TGCAGTGCACACAATCCCGTTTACAATGAGCAGTTCTTC. This gives the protein CSAHNPVYNEQFF.

This chain links TRBV7-2 with TRBJ1-6; D not certain. Germline V gene lookup returns CDR1 SGHTA and CDR2 FQGNSA. V was cut by 3 bases and J by 8 bases, with 11 bases left in between. This CDR3 spans 14 amino acids. The CDR3 nucleotides are TGTGCCAGCAGCTTTATTCGGGGAGATTCACCCCTCCACTTT. It translates to CASSFIRGDSPLHF.

The V call is TRBV20-1, the J call TRBJ2-2, with D unresolved. This CDR3 is built from 12 residues. Germline V CDR1 and CDR2: DFQATT, SNEGSKA (reference sequence). Trimming took 1 base from V and 5 from J, leaving 5 bases between them. The CDR3 here is CSARANTGELFF. The CDR3 bases are TGCAGTGCTAGAGCTAATACCGGGGAGCTGTTTTTT.

This clonotype occurred many times. The chain joins TRBV20-1 to TRBJ2-3, with D maybe TRBD2 (6 bases). This CDR3 spans 13 amino acids. V was pared by 6 bases and J by 0 bases, with 10 bases between. Germline CDR1 DFQATT, CDR2 SNEGSKA (reference sequence). The CDR3 is CSAGGTSTDTQYF. The CDR3 DNA sequence: TGCAGTGCCGGAGGGACTAGCACAGATACGCAGTATTTT.

This clonotype was detected only a few times. This chain joins TRBV13 and TRBJ2-3; maybe TRBD2 (7 bases). The CDR3 is 15 amino acids. V lost 4 bases, J lost 5 bases, and 16 bases lay in between. Germline CDR1 PRHDT, CDR2 FYEKMQ (reference sequence). For the CDR3, the DNA is TGTGCCAGCAGCTCCAGTGCGGGGGCTGGAGATACGCAGTATTTT. It is translated as CASSSSAGAGDTQYF.

This clonotype has only a few counts. The chain combines TRBV5-6 with TRBJ1-1; D is ambiguous. Germline CDR1 is SGHDT and CDR2 is YYEEEE. The V end lost 0 bases, the J end lost 1 base, and 16 bases lay between the germline ends. The CDR3 covers 17 residues. Written as DNA, the CDR3 is TGTGCCAGCAGCTTGGCCGTCGGGGTGGGGAGGAACACTGAAGCTTTCTTT. This sequence encodes CASSLAVGVGRNTEAFF.

The V and J genes are TRBV6-5 and TRBJ2-7; TRBD2 aligns across 13 bases. This CDR3 region has 17 residues. The junction had 7 bases not matched to a gene; V was cut back by 4 bases and J by 1 base. Per germline, CDR1 MNHEY and CDR2 SVGAGI. In DNA form, the CDR3 reads TGTGCCAGCAGTTTCGGGACTAGCGGGGTTCCTTCCTACGAGCAGTACTTC. It yields the protein CASSFGTSGVPSYEQYF.

The chain joins TRBV20-1 to TRBJ2-3; 7 bases are a match to TRBD2. The V and J ends lost 3 bases and 3 bases, in that order; junction bases with no gene match: 9. This CDR3 is 15 amino acids long. Germline V gene lookup returns CDR1 DFQATT and CDR2 SNEGSKA (reference sequence). Here the CDR3 reads CSASGRFGGTDTQYF. DNA of the CDR3: TGCAGTGCTAGCGGGAGGTTTGGCGGTACAGATACGCAGTATTTT.

This clonotype was picked up a small number of times. V usage is TRBV20-1 and J usage is TRBJ2-1; unclear D gene. The CDR3 sequence is 12 residues long. Germline CDR1 reads DFQATT; CDR2 reads SNEGSKA (reference sequence). Trimming took off 0 bases at V and 12 bases at J, with 12 bases between the two ends. In nucleotides, the CDR3 is TGCAGTGCTAGAGATGGGCCCTACGGGCAGTTCTTC. This gives the protein CSARDGPYGQFF.

Ten or more counts support this clonotype. The J gene is TRBJ2-3, the V gene TRBV20-1, with 10 bases matching TRBD1. The CDR3 has 15 residues. CDR1 and CDR2 (germline): DFQATT, SNEGSKA (reference sequence). J was trimmed by 5 bases and V by 0 bases; bases with no gene match: 5. CDR3 in amino acids: CSARDGDRGEDTQYF. The CDR3 DNA is TGCAGTGCTAGAGACGGGGACAGGGGCGAAGATACGCAGTATTTT.

This clonotype appeared many times. The chain carries TRBV12-3 or TRBV12-4 and TRBJ1-5; 7 positions agree with TRBD1. The length of the CDR3 is 15 residues. Trimming at V came to 5 bases and at J to 7 bases, leaving 11 bases not matched to a gene. The DNA for the CDR3 is TGTGCCAGCAGTCCGAGACAGGGAAGGGGCCAGCCCCAGCATTTT. Protein: CASSPRQGRGQPQHF.

This clonotype turned up a few times. The V and J genes are TRBV6-4 and TRBJ2-5, with a possible D match to TRBD1 (6 bases). V was pared by 8 bases and J by 9 bases, with 28 bases between. Germline CDR1 reads MRHNA; CDR2 reads SNTAGT. The CDR3 consists of 16 residues. The CDR3: CASSLGARKGSAPQYF. The CDR3 DNA follows: TGTGCCAGCTCCCTGGGGGCCCGAAAAGGGTCTGCCCCCCAGTACTTC.

This clonotype has ten or more counts. This chain joins TRBV12-3 or TRBV12-4 and TRBJ2-1; 10 positions agree with TRBD2. This CDR3 comprises 14 residues. With V trimmed by 8 bases and J by 8 bases, 9 bases remained unmatched. The chain's CDR3 is CASQPAGGRHEQFF. CDR3 sequence (DNA): TGTGCCAGCCAGCCAGCGGGAGGGCGGCATGAGCAGTTCTTC.

This rearrangement joins TRBV10-1 to TRBJ2-7; 7 nucleotides align to TRBD2. This CDR3 is 14 amino acids long. J gave up 7 bases and V 0 bases, and 6 bases lay outside the gene matches. CDR1 is WNHNN and CDR2 is SYGVQD in the germline V gene (reference sequence). The CDR3 bases are TGCGCCAGCAGTGAGTCCGCGGGAGTCGGGGAGCAGTACTTC. It yields the protein CASSESAGVGEQYF.

This clonotype showed up just a few times. The chain couples TRBV6-4 to TRBJ2-7, with 9 bases fitting TRBD2. Looked up from germline, CDR1 is MRHNA and CDR2 is SNTAGT. The CDR3 is made up of 14 amino acids. V lost 7 bases to trimming and J lost 7 bases; unmatched junction nucleotides: 11. CDR3 DNA sequence: TGTGCCAGCAATCCTAGCGGGGAGCTCCTGGAGCAGTACTTC. It specifies CASNPSGELLEQYF.